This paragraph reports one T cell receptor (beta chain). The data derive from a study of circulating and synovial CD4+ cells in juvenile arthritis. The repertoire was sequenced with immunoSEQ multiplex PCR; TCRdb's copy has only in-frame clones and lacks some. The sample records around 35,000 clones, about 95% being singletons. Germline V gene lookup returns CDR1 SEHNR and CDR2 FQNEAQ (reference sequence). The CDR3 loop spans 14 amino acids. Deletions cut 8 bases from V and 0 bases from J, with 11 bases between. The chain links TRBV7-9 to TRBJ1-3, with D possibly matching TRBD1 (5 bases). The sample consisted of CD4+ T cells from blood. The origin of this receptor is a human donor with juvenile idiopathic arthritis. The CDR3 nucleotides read TGTGCCAGCGCCCGGGGGTACTCTGGAAACACCATATATTTT. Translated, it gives CASARGYSGNTIYF.